This T cell receptor beta chain was observed in a study of early T cells in non-severe SARS-CoV-2 infection. CDR1 DFQATT and CDR2 SNEGSKA come from the germline V gene (reference sequence). The CDR3 spans 15 residues. The germline V and J ends were trimmed by 3 bases and 4 bases, with 15 bases remaining between them. This clonotype was picked up many times. What it recognizes is unknown. General study points: VDJdb matching skewed toward anti-spike CD8 responses, missing private and CD4 specificities.

Molecules of cDNA were individually given unique molecular identifiers that were attached to them. TCRdb analysed the 5' RACE reads with MiXCR anew, one entry per CDR3 protein. This table has 30,000 to 40,000 distinct CDR3 sequences, around 7% appearing once. The V and J genes are TRBV20-1 and TRBJ1-4, with D tentatively TRBD1 (5 bases). The TCR sequence derives from an adult who was a healthcare worker with PCR-confirmed SARS-CoV-2 infection or an uninfected control (not recorded which). The sample here was whole blood, taken at baseline. The CDR3 DNA is TGCAGTGCTAGGAGGTGGGGGGTGGATAATGAAAAACTGTTTTTT. Residues: CSARRWGVDNEKLFF.